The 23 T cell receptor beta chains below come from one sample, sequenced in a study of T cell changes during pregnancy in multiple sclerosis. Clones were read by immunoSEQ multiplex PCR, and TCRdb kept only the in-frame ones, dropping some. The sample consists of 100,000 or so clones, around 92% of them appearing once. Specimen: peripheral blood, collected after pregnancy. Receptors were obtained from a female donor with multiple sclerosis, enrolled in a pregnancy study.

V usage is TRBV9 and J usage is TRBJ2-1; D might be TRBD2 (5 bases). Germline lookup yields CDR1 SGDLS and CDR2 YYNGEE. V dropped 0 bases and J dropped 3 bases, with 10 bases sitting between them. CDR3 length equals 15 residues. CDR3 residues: CASSVEAEDYNEQFF. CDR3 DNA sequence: TGTGCCAGCAGCGTAGAGGCGGAGGACTACAATGAGCAGTTCTTC. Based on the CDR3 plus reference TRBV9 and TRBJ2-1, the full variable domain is DSGVTQTPKHLITATGQRVTLRCSPRSGDLSVYWYQQSLDQGLQFLIQYYNGEERAKGNILERFSAQQFPDLHSELNLSSLELGDSALYFCASSVEAEDYNEQFFGPGTRLTVL.

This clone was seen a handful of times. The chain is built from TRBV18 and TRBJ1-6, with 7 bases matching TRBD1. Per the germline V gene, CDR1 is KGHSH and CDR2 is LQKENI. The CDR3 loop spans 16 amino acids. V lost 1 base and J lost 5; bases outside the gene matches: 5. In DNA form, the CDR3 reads TGTGCCAGCTCACCACGACAGGGAATGGATAATTCACCCCTCCACTTT. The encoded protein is CASSPRQGMDNSPLHF.

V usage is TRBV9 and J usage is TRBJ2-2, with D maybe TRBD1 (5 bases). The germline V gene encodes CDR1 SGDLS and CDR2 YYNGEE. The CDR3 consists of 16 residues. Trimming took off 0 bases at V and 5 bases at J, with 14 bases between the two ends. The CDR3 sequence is CASSVGAQGRTGELFF. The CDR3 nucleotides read TGTGCCAGCAGCGTAGGTGCCCAGGGTCGGACCGGGGAGCTGTTTTTT.

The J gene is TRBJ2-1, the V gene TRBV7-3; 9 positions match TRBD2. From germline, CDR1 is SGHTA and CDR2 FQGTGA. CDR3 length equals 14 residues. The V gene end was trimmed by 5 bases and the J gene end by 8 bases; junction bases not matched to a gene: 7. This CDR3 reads CASSLAGKDDEQFF. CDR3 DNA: TGTGCCAGCAGCCTAGCGGGGAAGGACGATGAGCAGTTCTTC.

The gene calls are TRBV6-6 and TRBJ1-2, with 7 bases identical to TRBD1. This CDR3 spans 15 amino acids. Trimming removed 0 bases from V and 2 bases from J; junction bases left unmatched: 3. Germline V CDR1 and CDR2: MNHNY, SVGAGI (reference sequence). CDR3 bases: TGTGCCAGCAGTTACTCGGGGGACAGCAACTATGGCTACACCTTC. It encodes CASSYSGDSNYGYTF.

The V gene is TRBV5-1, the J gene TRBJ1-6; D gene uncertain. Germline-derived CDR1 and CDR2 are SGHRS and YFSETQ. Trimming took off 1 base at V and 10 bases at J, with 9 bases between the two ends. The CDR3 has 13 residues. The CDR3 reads CASSLWSGSPLHF. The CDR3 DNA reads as TGCGCCAGCAGCTTGTGGTCCGGGTCACCCCTCCACTTT.

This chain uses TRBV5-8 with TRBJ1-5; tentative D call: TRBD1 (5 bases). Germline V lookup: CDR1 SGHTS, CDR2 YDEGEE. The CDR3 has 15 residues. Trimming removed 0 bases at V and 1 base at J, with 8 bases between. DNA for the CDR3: TGTGCCAGCAGCTTGGGGGGCTTGAGCAATCAGCCCCAGCATTTT. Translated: CASSLGGLSNQPQHF.

The CDR3 protein is CASTLTSGAPGELFF. DNA of the CDR3: TGTGCCAGCACCCTGACTAGCGGGGCCCCCGGGGAGCTGTTTTTT. The genes are TRBV2 and TRBJ2-2, with 11 bases lining up with TRBD2. Germline V gene data show CDR1 as SNHLY and CDR2 as FYNNEI. The trim removed 7 bases at V and 6 bases at J, leaving 7 bases unmatched. The CDR3 has 15 residues.

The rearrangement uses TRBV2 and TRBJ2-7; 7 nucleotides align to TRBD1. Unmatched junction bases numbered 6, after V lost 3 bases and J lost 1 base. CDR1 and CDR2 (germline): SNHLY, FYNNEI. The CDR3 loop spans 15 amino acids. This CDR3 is CASSDGQAHSYEQYF. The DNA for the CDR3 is TGTGCCAGCAGTGACGGACAGGCTCATTCCTACGAGCAGTACTTC.

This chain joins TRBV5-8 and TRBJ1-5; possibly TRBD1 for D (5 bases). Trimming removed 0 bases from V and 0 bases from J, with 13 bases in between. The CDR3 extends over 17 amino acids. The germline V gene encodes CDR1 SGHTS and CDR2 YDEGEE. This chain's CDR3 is CASSLADSSHSNQPQHF. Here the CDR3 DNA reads TGTGCCAGCAGCTTGGCTGACAGTTCTCATAGCAATCAGCCCCAGCATTTT.

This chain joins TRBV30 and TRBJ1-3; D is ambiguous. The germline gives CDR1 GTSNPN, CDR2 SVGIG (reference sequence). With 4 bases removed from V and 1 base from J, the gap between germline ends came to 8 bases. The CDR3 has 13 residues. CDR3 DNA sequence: TGTGCCTGGATCCCCCGTTCTGGAAACACCATATATTTT. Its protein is CAWIPRSGNTIYF.

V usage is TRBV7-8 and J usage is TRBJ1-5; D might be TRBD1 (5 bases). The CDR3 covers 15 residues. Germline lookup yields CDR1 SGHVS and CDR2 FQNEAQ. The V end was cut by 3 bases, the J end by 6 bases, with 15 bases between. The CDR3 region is CASSLGQGVGQPQHF. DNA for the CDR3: TGTGCCAGCAGCTTGGGCCAAGGGGTCGGTCAGCCCCAGCATTTT.

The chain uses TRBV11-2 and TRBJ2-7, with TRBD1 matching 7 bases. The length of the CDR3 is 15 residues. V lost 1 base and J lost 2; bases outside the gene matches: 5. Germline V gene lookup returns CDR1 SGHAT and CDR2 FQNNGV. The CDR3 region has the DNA TGTGCCAGCAGCTTAGTTACAGGGGAGACCTACGAGCAGTACTTC. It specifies CASSLVTGETYEQYF.

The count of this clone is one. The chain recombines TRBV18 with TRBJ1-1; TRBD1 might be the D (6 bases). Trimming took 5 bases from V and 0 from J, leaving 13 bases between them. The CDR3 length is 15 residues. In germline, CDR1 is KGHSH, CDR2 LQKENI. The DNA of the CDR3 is TGTGCCAGCTCAGCACGGGACAAATTGAACACTGAAGCTTTCTTT. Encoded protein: CASSARDKLNTEAFF.

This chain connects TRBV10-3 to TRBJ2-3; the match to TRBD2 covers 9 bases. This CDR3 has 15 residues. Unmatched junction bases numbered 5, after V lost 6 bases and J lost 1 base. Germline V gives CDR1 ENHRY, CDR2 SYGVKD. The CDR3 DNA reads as TGTGCCATCAGCTATAGCGGGAGTGGCACAGATACGCAGTATTTT. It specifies CAISYSGSGTDTQYF.

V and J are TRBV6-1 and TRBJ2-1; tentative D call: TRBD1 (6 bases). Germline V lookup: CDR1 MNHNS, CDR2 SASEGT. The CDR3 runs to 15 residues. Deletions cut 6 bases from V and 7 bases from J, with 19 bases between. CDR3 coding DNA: TGTGCCAGCAGCCCAGAGGGGGAAATGAGAAATGAGCAGTTCTTC. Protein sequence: CASSPEGEMRNEQFF.

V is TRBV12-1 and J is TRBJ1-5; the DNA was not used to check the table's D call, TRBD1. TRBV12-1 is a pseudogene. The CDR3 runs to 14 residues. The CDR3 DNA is TGTGCCAGCAGCTTAGCAGGGCAGGCTCAGCCCCAGCATTTT. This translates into CASSLAGQAQPQHF.

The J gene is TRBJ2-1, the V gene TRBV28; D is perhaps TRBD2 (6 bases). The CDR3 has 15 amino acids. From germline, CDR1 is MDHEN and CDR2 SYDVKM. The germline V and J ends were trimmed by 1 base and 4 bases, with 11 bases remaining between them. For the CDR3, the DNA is TGTGCCAGCAGTTTATACCGGGGGTCTTACAATGAGCAGTTCTTC. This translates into CASSLYRGSYNEQFF.

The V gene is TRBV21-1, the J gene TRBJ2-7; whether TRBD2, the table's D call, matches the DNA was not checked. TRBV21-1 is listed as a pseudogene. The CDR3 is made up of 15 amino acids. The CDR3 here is CASSTQSGTSYEQYF. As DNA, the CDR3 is TGTGCCAGCAGCACCCAAAGCGGGACCTCCTACGAGCAGTACTTC.

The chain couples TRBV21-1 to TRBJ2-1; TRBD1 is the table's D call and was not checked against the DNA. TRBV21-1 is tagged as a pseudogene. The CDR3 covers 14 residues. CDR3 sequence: CASSTGVTYNEQFF. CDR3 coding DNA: TGTGCCAGCAGCACAGGGGTAACCTACAATGAGCAGTTCTTC.

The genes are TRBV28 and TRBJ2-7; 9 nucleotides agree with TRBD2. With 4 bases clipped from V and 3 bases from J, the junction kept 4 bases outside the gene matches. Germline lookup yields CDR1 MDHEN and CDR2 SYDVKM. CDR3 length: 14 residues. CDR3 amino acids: CASSSGGRDYEQYF. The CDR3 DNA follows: TGTGCCAGCAGTTCAGGCGGGAGGGACTACGAGCAGTACTTC. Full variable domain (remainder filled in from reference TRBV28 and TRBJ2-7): DVKVTQSSRYLVKRTGEKVFLECVQDMDHENMFWYRQDPGLGLRLIYFSYDVKMKEKGDIPEGYSVSREKKERFSLILESASTNQTSMYLCASSSGGRDYEQYFGPGTRLTVT.

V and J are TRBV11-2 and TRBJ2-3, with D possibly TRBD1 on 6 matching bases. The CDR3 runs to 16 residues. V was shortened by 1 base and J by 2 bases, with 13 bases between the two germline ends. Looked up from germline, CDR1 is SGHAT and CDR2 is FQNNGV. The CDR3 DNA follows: TGTGCCAGCAGCTTAGCTTGGCAGGGGTTCACAGATACGCAGTATTTT. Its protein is CASSLAWQGFTDTQYF.

The CDR3 sequence is CASSLNRGYTEAFF. DNA for the CDR3: TGTGCCAGCAGCTTGAACAGGGGTTATACTGAAGCTTTCTTT. V usage is TRBV5-4 and J usage is TRBJ1-1; TRBD1 agrees at 7 bases. V shed 1 base and J 5 bases; nucleotides not matched to a gene: 5. CDR3 length: 14 residues. Germline V lookup: CDR1 SGHNT, CDR2 YYREEE (reference sequence).